These 12 T cell receptor beta chains originate from one sample sequenced in a study of T cells in Graves' hyperthyroidism and ophthalmopathy. TCR beta CDR3 regions were amplified from RNA. HTBI primers were employed in a first-round RT-PCR of the TCR CDR3. TCRdb fed the multiplex PCR reads into MiXCR, producing one record per CDR3 protein. The table includes over 450,000 distinct CDR3 sequences, 17% detected once. The sample taken for sequencing was blood. The receptor source for this set is a woman under 30 with Graves' ophthalmopathy.

This clonotype came up many times. The chain joins TRBV28 to TRBJ2-3, with 9 positions matching TRBD2. Germline loops: CDR1 MDHEN, CDR2 SYDVKM. Trimming removed 5 bases from V and 5 bases from J; junction bases left unmatched: 14. The CDR3 runs 17 residues. CDR3 amino acids: CASSPSPSGTRVDTQYF. The CDR3 nucleotides read TGTGCCAGCAGTCCTTCGCCTAGCGGGACCCGGGTAGATACGCAGTATTTT.

The DNA of the CDR3 is TGTGCCAGCAGACCTAGCGGGGGGGCTTACAATGAGCAGTTCTTC. As protein: CASRPSGGAYNEQFF. The genes are TRBV28 and TRBJ2-1; TRBD2 matches at 12 bases. V shed 6 bases, J shed 4 bases, and the junction held 4 bases outside the gene matches. The CDR3 runs to 15 residues. Germline-derived CDR1 and CDR2 are MDHEN and SYDVKM.

This clonotype has ten or more counts. The J gene is TRBJ2-5, the V gene TRBV6-1; the D is unclear. The CDR3 has 14 residues. V was shortened by 2 bases and J by 7 bases, with 14 bases between the two germline ends. Germline values: CDR1 MNHNS, CDR2 SASEGT. The CDR3 DNA follows: TGTGCCAGCAGTGAATCCCCGGTTTTCGGGACCCAGTACTTC. Translated, it gives CASSESPVFGTQYF.

This clonotype was found a few times. The V gene is TRBV20-1, the J gene TRBJ2-1; D ambiguous. This CDR3 contains 13 residues. Germline CDR1 is DFQATT and CDR2 is SNEGSKA (reference sequence). Deletions cut 7 bases from V and 5 bases from J, with 15 bases between. The DNA of the CDR3 is TGCAGTGGTCGGGTGAACCCCGACAATGAGCAGTTCTTC. Its translation: CSGRVNPDNEQFF.

This clonotype was found many times. The V gene is TRBV28, the J gene TRBJ2-4, with 7 bases lining up with TRBD1. Germline trimming cut 2 bases from V and 1 base from J; bases unmatched to any gene: 5. CDR1 MDHEN and CDR2 SYDVKM come from the germline V gene. The CDR3 spans 16 residues. The CDR3 DNA is TGTGCCAGCAGTTTAGGGACAGAATTCGCCAAAAACATTCAGTACTTC. Its protein is CASSLGTEFAKNIQYF.

This clonotype was observed many times. This rearrangement joins TRBV9 to TRBJ2-1, with D perhaps TRBD1 (5 bases). Germline V CDR1 and CDR2: SGDLS, YYNGEE. V was shortened by 0 bases and J by 8 bases, with 12 bases between the two germline ends. The CDR3 covers 14 residues. DNA of the CDR3: TGTGCCAGCAGCGTAGGGGGCAGGGTCGATGAGCAGTTCTTC. This encodes CASSVGGRVDEQFF.

This clonotype has at least ten counts. The CDR3 DNA sequence: TGTGCCAGCAACCCGCTGACTCTCCTGGTAAACTATGGCTACACCTTC. It yields the protein CASNPLTLLVNYGYTF. This sequence joins TRBV2 and TRBJ1-2, with D hard to call. The CDR3 runs to 16 residues. Between the trimmed V and J ends, which lost 7 bases and 2 bases, there was a span of 20 bases. The germline V gene encodes CDR1 SNHLY and CDR2 FYNNEI.

This clonotype was seen ten or more times. This sequence joins TRBV20-1 and TRBJ2-3; D is unclear. Germline lookup yields CDR1 DFQATT and CDR2 SNEGSKA (reference sequence). The CDR3 has 11 amino acids. V was shortened by 6 bases and J by 4 bases, with 8 bases between the two germline ends. The CDR3 region is CSAGKADTQYF. CDR3 bases: TGCAGTGCGGGGAAGGCAGATACGCAGTATTTT.

In DNA form, the CDR3 reads TGTGCCAGCAGCCAAGATACGATGGGGGTCGAGCAGTACTTC. It translates to CASSQDTMGVEQYF. The chain has TRBV3-1 and TRBJ2-7; the D call may be TRBD1 or TRBD2 (5 bases each). Germline lookup yields CDR1 LGHDT and CDR2 YNNKEL (reference sequence). This CDR3 spans 14 amino acids. The V end lost 0 bases, the J end lost 6 bases, and 12 bases lay between the germline ends.

This clonotype has a handful of counts. This chain connects TRBV7-2 to TRBJ2-1; D is unclear. Germline-derived CDR1 and CDR2 are SGHTA and FQGNSA. Trimming took 5 bases from V and 7 from J, leaving 18 bases between them. The CDR3 is 15 residues long. CDR3 sequence: CASSGSSARKNEQFF. DNA of the CDR3: TGTGCCAGCAGCGGTAGCAGCGCGAGGAAAAATGAGCAGTTCTTC.

The chain combines TRBV12-3 or TRBV12-4 with TRBJ1-5; TRBD1 agrees at 7 bases. CDR3 length equals 14 residues. The V and J ends lost 5 bases and 5 bases, in that order; junction bases with no gene match: 6. CDR3 DNA: TGTGCCAGCAGTCCCGGGACAGCTCATCAGCCCCAGCATTTT. Amino acids: CASSPGTAHQPQHF.

The rearrangement links TRBV19 to TRBJ2-1; D not certain. The V end was cut by 0 bases, the J end by 4 bases, with 10 bases between. In germline, CDR1 is LNHDA, CDR2 SQIVND (reference sequence). The CDR3 spans 15 residues. CDR3 nucleotide sequence: TGTGCCAGTAGTATAGATCTATCCGAATACAATGAGCAGTTCTTC. It codes for CASSIDLSEYNEQFF.